Included here is one TCR beta chain sequence, with context. Germline V gene lookup returns CDR1 SSHAT and CDR2 FNYEAQ (reference sequence). V was pared by 1 base and J by 8 bases, with 9 bases between. The CDR3 sequence is 13 residues long. The data were obtained in a study of blood T cell repertoires in COVID-19. Overall study context: COVID-19 samples, acute and convalescent, were from the United States, Italy and Spain. PBMCs, B-cell-depleted T cells, or T cells were the source of the cDNA or gDNA that made up the material.

Authors' methods: Estimation of nucleated cell counts relied on the amplification of reference gene primers. The repertoire was sequenced with immunoSEQ multiplex PCR; TCRdb's copy has only in-frame clones and lacks some. V and J calls and clone size are those listed in that table; D and trimming were worked out from the DNA. The table shows some 96,000 clones, with 70% to 80% occurring only once. Sequencing was performed on peripheral blood. This TCR derives from a man between 65 and 85 years old with active or convalescent COVID-19. The V and J genes are TRBV7-7 and TRBJ2-1, with D maybe TRBD2 (6 bases). CDR3 nucleotides: TGTGCCAGCAGCTTAGGGCGGGGTTATGAGCAGTTCTTC. Its translation: CASSLGRGYEQFF.